What follows describes a single TCR beta chain. Possible read error: a much larger clone is one base away. Time point here: newly diagnosed GD, antithyroid drugs for less than 3 months. PBMCs provided the RNA from which the TCR library was made. Looked up from germline, CDR1 is SEHNR and CDR2 is FQNEAQ (reference sequence). The CDR3 totals 18 residues. The V gene lost 4 bases and the J gene lost 0 bases, with 19 bases spanning the gap. Researchers made TCR beta libraries by using iRepertoire HTBI primers and running Arm-PCR on CDR3 regions. TCRdb re-called the multiplex PCR reads through MiXCR, storing one row per CDR3 protein. The data show fewer than 550,000 distinct CDR3 sequences, with approximately 16% seen just once and roughly 23% held by the top ten. The data derive from a study of regulatory T cells in long-lasting Graves disease. These data also formed part of another study, on T cells in Graves' hyperthyroidism and ophthalmopathy. Per that paper: Among thyroid clonotypes expanded above 0.001, most also appeared in blood. Ophthalmopathy was identified by the model a median around 5.9 months ahead of onset.

Sequencing was performed on peripheral blood mononuclear cells (PBMCs), taken at new diagnosis, from a patient treated with antithyroid drugs. The chain links TRBV7-9 to TRBJ2-4, with D possibly being TRBD2 (6 bases). The TCR sequence derives from a woman between 18 and 29 years old with Graves disease. The CDR3 sequence is CASSSQRVVGLAKNIQYF. CDR3 nucleotide sequence: TGTGCCAGCAGCTCGCAGCGGGTGGTGGGCCTAGCCAAAAACATTCAGTACTTC.